These T cell receptor beta chains were read from a single sample in a study of beta chain features in type 1 diabetes. The repertoire was sequenced with immunoSEQ multiplex PCR; TCRdb's copy has only in-frame clones and lacks some. The sample consists of around 260,000 clones, around 24% of them appearing once. Source material: naive CD4+ T cells from blood. The receptors were gathered from a woman under 40 with type 1 diabetes. Both conserved end residues are part of each CDR3. Fields, in order: clone size, D gene, J gene, V gene, CDR3 protein, CDR3 DNA. The D gene is left open where the match is weak. A row's size may be missing; if present it is once, few, many or a size class.

clone_size: -; d_call: TRBD2; j_call: TRBJ2-3; v_call: TRBV30; cdr3_aa: CAWRGLAGGSAEQYF; cdr3_nt: TGTGCCTGGAGGGGACTAGCGGGAGGCTCCGCGGAGCAGTATTTT
clone_size: few; d_call: -; j_call: TRBJ2-7; v_call: TRBV30; cdr3_aa: CAWDRIYEQYF; cdr3_nt: TGTGCCTGGGACAGGATCTACGAGCAGTACTTC
clone_size: -; d_call: TRBD2; j_call: TRBJ2-1; v_call: TRBV10-3; cdr3_aa: CASTSGYNEQFF; cdr3_nt: TGTGCCTCCACTAGCGGGTACAATGAGCAGTTCTTC
clone_size: -; d_call: TRBD1; j_call: TRBJ1-4; v_call: TRBV11-1; cdr3_aa: CASSSAGQPNEKLFF; cdr3_nt: TGTGCCAGCAGCTCAGCGGGACAGCCTAATGAAAAACTGTTTTTT
clone_size: once; d_call: TRBD1; j_call: TRBJ1-4; v_call: TRBV4-2; cdr3_aa: CASSQDRQGSEKLFF; cdr3_nt: TGTGCCAGCAGCCAAGATCGACAGGGGTCTGAAAAACTGTTTTTT
clone_size: -; d_call: TRBD1; j_call: TRBJ2-1; v_call: TRBV7-2; cdr3_aa: CASSLAGTAYNEQFF; cdr3_nt: TGTGCCAGCAGCTTAGCTGGGACAGCGTACAATGAGCAGTTCTTC
clone_size: few; d_call: -; j_call: TRBJ2-4; v_call: TRBV4-1; cdr3_aa: CASSQDPAGRNFKAKNIQYF; cdr3_nt: TGCGCCAGCAGCCAAGATCCGGCCGGGAGAAATTTCAAGGCCAAAAACATTCAGTACTTC
clone_size: few; d_call: -; j_call: TRBJ2-7; v_call: TRBV7-9; cdr3_aa: CASSLIRILSYEQYF; cdr3_nt: TGTGCCAGCAGTTTGATTAGAATCCTCTCCTACGAGCAGTACTTC
clone_size: -; d_call: TRBD2; j_call: TRBJ2-1; v_call: TRBV5-1; cdr3_aa: CASSELAGKYNEQFF; cdr3_nt: TGCGCCAGCAGCGAATTAGCGGGGAAATACAATGAGCAGTTCTTC
clone_size: -; d_call: -; j_call: TRBJ1-1; v_call: TRBV5-1; cdr3_aa: CASSAQGRENTEAFF; cdr3_nt: TGCGCCAGCAGTGCCCAGGGCAGGGAGAACACTGAAGCTTTCTTT
clone_size: few; d_call: -; j_call: TRBJ2-1; v_call: TRBV27; cdr3_aa: CASSLEHGGEQFF; cdr3_nt: TGTGCCAGCAGTTTAGAGCACGGCGGGGAGCAGTTCTTC
clone_size: -; d_call: TRBD1; j_call: TRBJ1-2; v_call: TRBV29-1; cdr3_aa: CSVGGQANYGYTF; cdr3_nt: TGCAGCGTTGGGGGACAGGCTAACTATGGCTACACCTTC
clone_size: -; d_call: TRBD2; j_call: TRBJ2-7; v_call: TRBV29-1; cdr3_aa: CSVGVPGTSGSPSSYEQYF; cdr3_nt: TGCAGCGTTGGCGTGCCCGGGACTAGCGGTAGTCCTTCCTCCTACGAGCAGTACTTC
clone_size: -; d_call: -; j_call: TRBJ2-5; v_call: TRBV30; cdr3_aa: CAWNKEFQETQYF; cdr3_nt: TGTGCCTGGAATAAGGAGTTCCAAGAGACCCAGTACTTC
clone_size: -; d_call: -; j_call: TRBJ2-6; v_call: TRBV18; cdr3_aa: CASSPRRSQGGPGANVLTF; cdr3_nt: TGTGCCAGCTCACCACGTAGATCACAGGGGGGGCCTGGGGCCAACGTCCTGACTTTC
clone_size: few; d_call: -; j_call: TRBJ1-1; v_call: TRBV25-1; cdr3_aa: CASSELRENTEAFF; cdr3_nt: TGTGCCAGCAGTGAATTGAGGGAGAACACTGAAGCTTTCTTT
clone_size: -; d_call: TRBD2; j_call: TRBJ2-5; v_call: TRBV5-1; cdr3_aa: CASSGGTSRSETQYF; cdr3_nt: TGCGCCAGCAGCGGGGGGACTAGCCGGTCAGAGACCCAGTACTTC
clone_size: -; d_call: TRBD2; j_call: TRBJ2-3; v_call: TRBV4-1; cdr3_aa: CASSLIMASGTTDTQYF; cdr3_nt: TGCGCCAGCAGCTTAATCATGGCTAGCGGTACCACAGATACGCAGTATTTT